This T cell receptor beta chain was observed in a study of T cells in Graves' hyperthyroidism and ophthalmopathy. This clonotype was observed a handful of times. What it recognizes is unknown. Hyperthyroidism patients were newly diagnosed, had disease duration under 2 months, and were aged 18 to 65 years. Uncontrolled infection, other autoimmune disease, pregnancy or lactation excluded patients. Diagnostic assessment was based on clinical symptoms, serum thyroxine and TRAb, thyroid ultrasound and orbital computed tomography. V dropped 7 bases and J dropped 5; count of bases not matched to a gene: 8. The CDR3 covers 13 residues. Germline V gives CDR1 DFQATT, CDR2 SNEGSKA (reference sequence). Findings and limits, study-wide: Most thyroid-expanded clonotypes above 0.001 were also found in blood.

Amplification yielded TCR beta CDR3 regions, with RNA transcripts as the source. TCR CDR3 underwent first-round RT-PCR with the HTBI primer set. TCRdb processed the multiplex PCR reads anew with MiXCR; each CDR3 protein has one entry. The sample lists 550,000 to 600,000 distinct CDR3 sequences, approximately 16% occurring once. Sequenced material: blood. V is TRBV20-1 and J is TRBJ2-1; 7 nucleotides align to TRBD1. This receptor was obtained from a woman aged 18-29 years with Graves' hyperthyroidism. The CDR3 DNA reads as TGCAGTGGGACCCGGGACAGCGACAATGAGCAGTTCTTC. Encoded protein: CSGTRDSDNEQFF.